The text below deals with one T cell receptor beta chain. Its antigen specificity is not known. One base away there is no much larger clone; base qualities are not given. This sample's time point label indicates: about 28 days (+/-7) after the second vaccine dose. Because spike-specific TCR depth and breadth did not differ between the two schedules, AZD1222 recipients who got a second dose at roughly 4 weeks were pooled with those who got a second dose at roughly 12 weeks. Vaccinee samples were obtained from the UK trials COV001 and COV002, which included a single-blind randomized controlled phase 2/3 trial of AZD1222 (ChAdOx1 nCoV-19) in healthy adults. Trial participant PBMC samples were collected at day 0 and day 28 after the second dose for TCRbeta chain sequencing. Taken from the germline V gene, the CDR1 and CDR2 loops are KGHSH and LQKENI. Spanning cysteine to phenylalanine, the CDR3 consists of 17 amino acids. Left in the record is the CDR3 DNA by itself, 51 bases read in frame from the first base. Trimming takes 0 bases off V and 4 bases off J; junction bases not matched to a gene: 9.

The sample originates from a study of T cell responses to AZD1222 COVID-19 vaccine (dated by TCRdb to the early 2020s). As for the study more broadly: TCR sequencing covered more than 230 trial participants: some 210 given two doses of AZD1222 and 26 given two doses of MenACWY control vaccine. Trial participants were enrolled by age into 18-55, 56-69 and 70-plus year subgroups, with around 150, 28 and 57 TCR-sequenced participants respectively.

The CDR3 regions of human TCRbeta chains were subjected to immunosequencing. The original pipeline was this. TCRs in the repertoires were matched against a reference library of SARS-CoV-2-specific TCRs that had been generated with the MIRA antigen-specificity platform. Breadth meant the fraction of unique TCRs that were SARS-CoV-2-associated, whereas depth meant the fraction of total T cells that were SARS-CoV-2-associated. Each spike-specific TCR was assigned to its reactive spike region and to a CD4 or CD8 class using the MIRA data. Log10-transformed breadth and depth values were compared by one-way ANOVA with Sidak's multiple comparisons tests. Entries here come from immuneACCESS through TCRdb and include only in-frame sequences with V and J called. Some clones fail to appear in such tables; in the studies checked, an unresolved V gene covers under half of the shortfall, and the cause of the remainder is unknown. V, J and clone size reflect that table, while D and trimming were determined from the DNA. The sample profile shows over 50,000 clones; over 70% of them were found once. Approximately 5.2% of the sample is taken by the ten largest.

General findings and caveats noted by the study authors: Conclusions about previously exposed vaccinees are limited, since just a handful of AZD1222 recipients were seropositive for SARS-CoV-2 at baseline. Spike-specific TCR breadth and depth rose significantly after two AZD1222 doses compared with day 0 and with MenACWY recipients. Participants were mostly white British, with more females than males. The authors suggested clonal diversity may have been underestimated. Because no day 14 peak-response samples were available, the repertoires could be characterized only after the peak T cell response. Vaccine-associated CD4 TCRs spanned the whole spike protein, with dominant responses in regions 160-218 and 743-854. Nearly half of unique spike-specific TCRs reportedly recognized epitopes outside regions mutated in the B.1.351 and B.1.1.7 variants. In the small 56-69-year group, the increase in depth fell short of significance, most likely because of low power.

The chain couples TRBV18 to TRBJ2-7, with TRBD1 identical over 10 junction bases. Material: peripheral blood, obtained 28 days after the second AZD1222 dose. The sequence derives from an adult who received the AZD1222 COVID-19 vaccine. The CDR3 reads as follows: CASSPPGAGQGFYEQYF. The nucleotides are TGTGCCAGCTCACCACCCGGGGCGGGACAGGGGTTTTACGAGCAGTACTTC.